Many counts were recorded for the clone carrying this TCR beta chain. A junction boundary mismatches the germline segment, possibly from a read error. These data originate in a study of blood T cells in healthy people across ages. Each sample gave at least 6.5 million isolated PBMCs. Per individual sample, total RNA of at least 5.5 micrograms was extracted. The CDR3 totals 15 residues. Germline V gene lookup returns CDR1 LNHNV and CDR2 YYDKDF (reference sequence). A sample-barcoded 5' primer and a J-beta primer mix were used in a second PCR of about 7 to 12 cycles. Every cDNA molecule carried a tag from a template-switch adaptor bearing 12 random nucleotides. Paired-end reads containing CDR3 totaled no fewer than 2.5 million for each sample. TCRdb re-analysed the 5' RACE reads in MiXCR, keeping a single row per CDR3 protein. The table lists around 650,000 distinct CDR3 sequences, around 43% of them singletons, with 25% to 30% in the top ten.

The source material was blood. The chain recombines TRBV15 with TRBJ2-2; 7 bases match TRBD1. The receptor's source is an older man in good health. Here the CDR3 reads CATSRDRVDTGELFF. The CDR3 nucleotides are TGTGCCACCAGCCGAGACAGGGTAGACACCGGGGAGCTGTTTTTT.